The 24 T cell receptor beta chains below come from one sample, sequenced in a study of shared clonotypes between healthy human individuals. Using immunoSEQ multiplex PCR, the repertoire was profiled, and TCRdb retains in-frame clones only, with some absent. Among 2 million to 3 million clones, 90% to 95% were seen once, and the ten largest hold approximately 0.37%. Sequenced input: naive CD4+ T cells from PBMCs. Subset reported: CD45RA+ positively selected. The receptors come from a man younger than 35 in good health. Some clones in this sample may be carry-over from other donors' samples.

The chain links TRBV29-1 to TRBJ1-1; no clear D. CDR3 length: 12 amino acids. V was clipped by 3 bases and J by 3 bases, with 8 bases between them. Germline assignment: CDR1 SQVTM and CDR2 ANQGSEA. The CDR3: CSVEGSDTEAFF. The CDR3 DNA is TGCAGCGTTGAGGGATCTGACACTGAAGCTTTCTTT.

This clone was observed once. The gene calls are TRBV29-1 and TRBJ2-2, with TRBD2 identical over 14 bases. This CDR3 contains 16 residues. J lost 5 bases, V lost 7 bases, and 9 bases had no gene match. Germline assignment: CDR1 SQVTM and CDR2 ANQGSEA. The CDR3, as DNA: TGCAGCGCCAAAGGGACTAGCGGGAGAGGGACCGGGGAGCTGTTTTTT. Translating gives CSAKGTSGRGTGELFF.

The chain combines TRBV7-3 with TRBJ2-3; D is undetermined. V lost 1 base, J lost 6 bases, and 14 bases lay in between. Germline V lookup: CDR1 SGHTA, CDR2 FQGTGA. CDR3 length: 15 residues. The CDR3 DNA reads TGTGCCAGCAGCTTAATTCCGGGTCCCCCGGATACGCAGTATTTT. Translation: CASSLIPGPPDTQYF.

This chain links TRBV7-3 with TRBJ2-1, with 7 bases that match TRBD2. Germline lookup yields CDR1 SGHTA and CDR2 FQGTGA. The CDR3 sequence is 15 residues long. The V and J ends lost 5 bases and 8 bases, in that order; junction bases with no gene match: 12. The CDR3 region is CASSAGGSGPDEQFF. The CDR3 nucleotides are TGTGCCAGCAGCGCCGGCGGGAGTGGTCCCGATGAGCAGTTCTTC.

The chain recombines TRBV14 with TRBJ1-2, with TRBD1 matching 9 bases. Germline CDR1 SGHDN, CDR2 FVKESK. CDR3 length: 14 amino acids. V lost 3 bases to trimming and J lost 9 bases; unmatched junction nucleotides: 8. CDR3 nucleotides: TGTGCCAGCAGCCAGGACAGGGGCGGAAGGAGCTACACCTTC. It encodes CASSQDRGGRSYTF.

This chain's CDR3 is CASSIVTGGPDTQYF. As DNA, the CDR3 is TGTGCCAGTAGTATAGTTACGGGAGGCCCAGATACGCAGTATTTT. This rearrangement joins TRBV19 to TRBJ2-3, with 7 bases aligning to TRBD2. Germline loops: CDR1 LNHDA, CDR2 SQIVND (reference sequence). Trimming cost V 1 base and J 4 bases; bases outside gene matches: 5. CDR3 length: 15 residues. The full variable domain, completed using reference TRBV19 and TRBJ2-3, is DGGITQSPKYLFRKEGQNVTLSCEQNLNHDAMYWYRQDPGQGLRLIYYSQIVNDFQKGDIAEGYSVSREKKESFPLTVTSAQKNPTAFYLCASSIVTGGPDTQYFGPGTRLTVL.

The chain carries TRBV28 and TRBJ1-2; D is unresolved. V lost 4 bases to trimming and J lost 8 bases, with 11 bases between them. The CDR3 length is 12 residues. In germline, CDR1 is MDHEN, CDR2 SYDVKM. CDR3 nucleotide sequence: TGTGCCAGCAGTTATGCGGGGAGAGGCTACACCTTC. Translated, it gives CASSYAGRGYTF.

The rearrangement uses TRBV27 and TRBJ1-2; no clear D gene. The germline CDR1 and CDR2 sequences are MNHEY and SMNVEV (reference sequence). The V and J ends lost 6 bases and 4 bases respectively, with 21 bases between them. This CDR3 has 16 amino acids. CDR3 protein: CASSLGRNTAFYGYTF. CDR3 DNA: TGTGCCAGCAGCTTAGGCCGTAACACGGCCTTCTATGGCTACACCTTC.

The V call is TRBV7-2, the J call TRBJ1-3; D is undetermined. Per the germline V gene, CDR1 is SGHTA and CDR2 is FQGNSA. The germline V and J ends were trimmed by 2 bases and 0 bases, with 14 bases remaining between them. This CDR3 contains 17 residues. The CDR3 DNA is TGTGCCAGCAGCTTAAGTGCGAAACGGGCCTCTGGAAACACCATATATTTT. This sequence encodes CASSLSAKRASGNTIYF.

CDR3 loop: CASSLAGGRERGEKLFF. The CDR3 DNA follows: TGCGCCAGCAGCTTGGCCGGAGGGCGGGAGAGGGGCGAAAAACTGTTTTTT. V and J are TRBV5-1 and TRBJ1-4; possibly TRBD1 for D (5 bases). Trimming took off 0 bases at V and 8 bases at J, with 20 bases between the two ends. Germline CDR1 SGHRS, CDR2 YFSETQ. This CDR3 has 17 amino acids.

The genes are TRBV27 and TRBJ1-2, with D perhaps TRBD1 (6 bases). Trimming took off 6 bases at V and 1 base at J, with 15 bases between the two ends. CDR1 is MNHEY and CDR2 is SMNVEV in the germline V gene (reference sequence). The CDR3 totals 15 residues. The chain's CDR3 is CASRAGTPLNYGYTF. Written as DNA, the CDR3 is TGTGCCAGCAGAGCCGGGACACCTCTTAACTATGGCTACACCTTC.

V is TRBV5-1 and J is TRBJ2-3; 9 bases are a match to TRBD1. Germline V gene lookup returns CDR1 SGHRS and CDR2 YFSETQ. V lost 3 bases to trimming and J lost 4 bases; unmatched junction nucleotides: 3. This CDR3 contains 14 residues. In nucleotides, the CDR3 is TGCGCCAGCAGCTCACAGGGGGCTGCAGATACGCAGTATTTT. It codes for CASSSQGAADTQYF.

The chain couples TRBV28 to TRBJ2-6, with TRBD1 matching over 7 bases. This CDR3 spans 15 amino acids. CDR1 is MDHEN and CDR2 is SYDVKM in the germline V gene. V was clipped by 6 bases and J by 1 base; unmatched bases: 3. DNA of the CDR3: TGTGCCAGCAGGGCACAGGGGTCTGGGGCCAACGTCCTGACTTTC. This gives the protein CASRAQGSGANVLTF.

The chain employs TRBV7-6 and TRBJ2-5; TRBD1 might be the D (6 bases). CDR1 and CDR2 (germline): SGHVS, FNYEAQ. V was clipped by 7 bases and J by 3 bases, with 15 bases between them. The CDR3 length is 14 residues. CDR3 sequence: CASTPRSGEETQYF. The CDR3 DNA reads as TGTGCCAGCACTCCTCGGTCAGGGGAAGAGACCCAGTACTTC.

Remarks on this clone: Other DNA sequences in the same sample also yield this CDR3. The chain uses TRBV6-6 and TRBJ2-1, with D unclear. Trimming stripped 0 bases from V and 4 bases from J, with 7 bases between. CDR1 and CDR2 (germline): MNHNY, SVGAGI (reference sequence). This CDR3 region has 14 residues. The CDR3 sequence is CASSYSGSYNEQFF. The CDR3 region has the DNA TGTGCCAGCAGTTACTCGGGGTCTTACAATGAGCAGTTCTTC.

This clone was picked up one time. The genes are TRBV7-7 and TRBJ2-5; possibly TRBD2 for D (7 bases). Germline V gene lookup returns CDR1 SSHAT and CDR2 FNYEAQ (reference sequence). V was cut by 2 bases and J by 3 bases, with 19 bases left in between. The length of the CDR3 is 17 residues. Written as DNA, the CDR3 is TGTGCCAGCAGCTTATCATATTCTGGGGGGGGCAAAGAGACCCAGTACTTC. It codes for CASSLSYSGGGKETQYF. The variable domain in full, with the rest retrieved from reference TRBV7-7 and TRBJ2-5, is GAGVSQSPRYKVTKRGQDVTLRCDPISSHATLYWYQQALGQGPEFLTYFNYEAQPDKSGLPSDRFSAERPEGSISTLTIQRTEQRDSAMYRCASSLSYSGGGKETQYFGPGTRLLVL.

V and J are TRBV7-9 and TRBJ2-7; TRBD1 might be the D (5 bases). CDR1 is SEHNR, CDR2 FQNEAQ, per germline (reference sequence). V lost 7 bases to trimming and J lost 4 bases, with 20 bases between them. This CDR3 has 15 amino acids. CDR3 DNA sequence: TGTGCCAGCACCTCCGGTGGGCAGGGTAGGTACGAGCAGTACTTC. Amino acid sequence: CASTSGGQGRYEQYF.

This clone was observed a single time. The chain couples TRBV4-2 to TRBJ2-7, with a possible D match to TRBD2 (5 bases). The CDR3 contains 15 residues. CDR1 is LGHNA, CDR2 YNFKEQ, per germline. The V and J ends lost 1 base and 7 bases respectively, with 17 bases between them. In DNA, the CDR3 is TGTGCCAGCAGCCAAGTGTGGGGAGTGTCGTGGGAGCAGTACTTC. As protein: CASSQVWGVSWEQYF.

The rearrangement links TRBV29-1 to TRBJ2-3; TRBD2 matches 12 bases. CDR3 size: 17 residues. Germline CDR1 reads SQVTM; CDR2 reads ANQGSEA. Unmatched junction bases numbered 8, after V lost 3 bases and J lost 1 base. The CDR3 bases are TGCAGCGTTGAGTCTTCGACTAGCGGGAGTGGCACAGATACGCAGTATTTT. This translates into CSVESSTSGSGTDTQYF.

This clone was counted once. The chain carries TRBV7-2 and TRBJ2-1; 13 bases agree with TRBD2. CDR1 SGHTA and CDR2 FQGNSA come from the germline V gene. V was clipped by 5 bases and J by 8 bases; unmatched bases: 9. The CDR3 has 16 residues. In DNA form, the CDR3 reads TGTGCCAGCAGCCCCCAACTAGCGGGAGGGGGGGATGAGCAGTTCTTC. Its protein product is CASSPQLAGGGDEQFF.

CDR3 sequence reads: CASSRGLMNTGELFF. In DNA form, the CDR3 reads TGTGCCAGCAGCCGCGGACTCATGAACACCGGGGAGCTGTTTTTT. J is TRBJ2-2 and V is TRBV7-2; D perhaps matches TRBD2 (5 bases). The germline V gene encodes CDR1 SGHTA and CDR2 FQGNSA. V lost 5 bases and J 1 base, leaving 11 bases between the germline ends. The CDR3 consists of 15 residues.

J is TRBJ2-1 and V is TRBV5-4, with 8 positions matching TRBD2. CDR1 is SGHNT, CDR2 YYREEE, per germline (reference sequence). Losses at the gene ends were 0 bases for V and 4 bases for J; bases not matched to a gene: 6. This CDR3 is built from 16 residues. The CDR3 sequence: CASSLDPAGVYNEQFF. The DNA of the CDR3 is TGTGCCAGCAGCTTGGATCCAGCGGGAGTTTACAATGAGCAGTTCTTC. The full variable domain, in which reference TRBV5-4 and TRBJ2-1 provide the parts outside the CDR3, is ETGVTQSPTHLIKTRGQQVTLRCSSQSGHNTVSWYQQALGQGPQFIFQYYREEENGRGNFPPRFSGLQFPNYSSELNVNALELDDSALYLCASSLDPAGVYNEQFFGPGTRLTVL.

The CDR3 DNA is TGTGCCAGCAGCAAAGGGGCAGATACGCAGTATTTT. Protein sequence: CASSKGADTQYF. The chain couples TRBV7-2 to TRBJ2-3, with a weak D call TRBD1 (5 bases). CDR3 length equals 12 residues. The V gene's germline CDR1 is SGHTA and CDR2 FQGNSA. V lost 5 bases and J 4 bases, leaving 7 bases between the germline ends. The full variable domain, rest sourced from reference TRBV7-2 and TRBJ2-3, is GAGVSQSPSNKVTEKGKDVELRCDPISGHTALYWYRQSLGQGLEFLIYFQGNSAPDKSGLPSDRFSAERTGGSVSTLTIQRTQQEDSAVYLCASSKGADTQYFGPGTRLTVL.

The chain uses TRBV28 and TRBJ2-7, with a possible D match to TRBD2 (5 bases). From germline, CDR1 is MDHEN and CDR2 SYDVKM. This CDR3 region has 13 residues. Trimming pared 9 bases from V and 3 bases from J, leaving 15 bases between. CDR3 DNA sequence: TGTGCCAGTTCAATCGGGAAGTTCTACGAGCAGTACTTC. This translates into CASSIGKFYEQYF.